The next 16 T cell receptor beta chains were all read from a single sample in a study of neurological immune-mediated disorders. Via MiXCR, TCRdb re-called the 5' RACE reads, giving one row per CDR3 protein. The data hold 60,000 to 85,000 distinct CDR3 sequences, with 5% to 5.5% observed a single time. The sample was PBMCs. Source of these receptors: a woman in her 30s with multiple sclerosis.

This clonotype showed up many times. The rearrangement joins TRBV3-1 to TRBJ2-2; 10 bases align to TRBD1. Looked up from germline, CDR1 is LGHDT and CDR2 is YNNKEL (reference sequence). Trimming removed 3 bases from V and 5 bases from J; junction bases left unmatched: 6. This CDR3 is built from 16 residues. CDR3 region: CASSQLRTGGTGELFF. CDR3 nucleotide sequence: TGTGCCAGCAGCCAGCTTCGGACAGGGGGGACCGGGGAGCTGTTTTTT.

This clonotype was seen repeatedly, ten times or more. The chain is built from TRBV2 and TRBJ2-2, with D possibly being TRBD2 (6 bases). CDR3 size: 15 residues. The V gene's germline CDR1 is SNHLY and CDR2 FYNNEI. V gave up 4 bases and J gave up 4 bases, with 13 bases separating them. CDR3 sequence reads: CASSVRGMSTGELFF. Here the CDR3 DNA reads TGTGCCAGCAGTGTTCGGGGGATGAGCACCGGGGAGCTGTTTTTT.

The chain couples TRBV20-1 to TRBJ1-1, with D hard to call. Deletions cut 1 base from V and 3 bases from J, with 9 bases between. Looked up from germline, CDR1 is DFQATT and CDR2 is SNEGSKA (reference sequence). The CDR3 loop spans 13 amino acids. In DNA, the CDR3 is TGCAGTGCTAGAGTTTTGAGGTACACTGAAGCTTTCTTT. It codes for CSARVLRYTEAFF.

In this sample, this clonotype turned up many times. The V call is TRBV5-1, the J call TRBJ2-1, with D maybe TRBD1 (5 bases). Trimming took off 4 bases at V and 6 bases at J, with 11 bases between the two ends. The CDR3 contains 13 residues. Germline V lookup: CDR1 SGHRS, CDR2 YFSETQ. Here the CDR3 DNA reads TGCGCCAGCAGCACCGACAGAGTCAATGAGCAGTTCTTC. This translates into CASSTDRVNEQFF.

In its sample, this clonotype was seen many times. J is TRBJ1-1 and V is TRBV28, with 7 bases identical to TRBD1. CDR1 is MDHEN, CDR2 SYDVKM, per germline. This CDR3 spans 15 amino acids. V lost 4 bases to trimming and J lost 8 bases; unmatched junction nucleotides: 13. The CDR3 DNA follows: TGTGCCAGCAGTTCGCTCTTGGGCCAGGGGGTCGAAGCTTTCTTT. Encoded protein: CASSSLLGQGVEAFF.

This clonotype was counted at least ten times. The J gene is TRBJ2-6, the V gene TRBV5-1, with TRBD1 as a possible D gene (6 bases). This CDR3 has 18 residues. V was pared by 0 bases and J by 0 bases, with 13 bases between. Per germline, CDR1 SGHRS and CDR2 YFSETQ. This chain's CDR3 is CASSLVAGEHSGANVLTF. CDR3 DNA sequence: TGCGCCAGCAGCTTGGTAGCAGGGGAGCACTCTGGGGCCAACGTCCTGACTTTC.

This clonotype has a count of ten or more. This rearrangement joins TRBV5-5 to TRBJ2-1; the match to TRBD2 covers 15 bases. Germline-derived CDR1 and CDR2 are SGHKS and YYEKEE (reference sequence). V lost 4 bases and J lost 3; bases outside the gene matches: 8. The CDR3 totals 18 residues. CDR3 DNA sequence: TGTGCCAGCAGCCCCGGACTAGCGGGAGGGCCTGGCTACAATGAGCAGTTCTTC. Translated, it gives CASSPGLAGGPGYNEQFF.

This clonotype has at least ten counts. The chain joins TRBV5-1 to TRBJ2-6, with 8 bases aligning to TRBD1. Germline loops: CDR1 SGHRS, CDR2 YFSETQ. Germline trimming cut 4 bases from V and 13 bases from J; bases unmatched to any gene: 10. This CDR3 has 14 amino acids. The CDR3 region is CASSPLDRVGVLTF. The CDR3 DNA reads as TGCGCCAGCAGCCCACTGGACAGGGTGGGGGTCCTGACTTTC. The full variable domain, rest sourced from reference TRBV5-1 and TRBJ2-6, is KAGVTQTPRYLIKTRGQQVTLSCSPISGHRSVSWYQQTPGQGLQFLFEYFSETQRNKGNFPGRFSGRQFSNSRSEMNVSTLELGDSALYLCASSPLDRVGVLTFGAGSRLTVL.

The table lists this clonotype with many counts. The chain has TRBV5-1 and TRBJ2-3; D may be TRBD2 (5 bases). Germline V gene data show CDR1 as SGHRS and CDR2 as YFSETQ. The CDR3 sequence is 15 residues long. Trimming left V 0 bases short and J 2 bases short, with 10 bases between. CDR3 in DNA: TGCGCCAGCAGCTTGGGACTACGGATCACAGATACGCAGTATTTT. Translation gives CASSLGLRITDTQYF.

This clonotype has a count of ten or more. The V call is TRBV6-6, the J call TRBJ2-3, with D possibly matching TRBD2 (6 bases). Trimming took 2 bases from V and 1 from J, leaving 13 bases between them. The CDR3 extends over 16 amino acids. Germline V gene sequence: CDR1 MNHNY, CDR2 SVGAGI (reference sequence). This CDR3 reads CASSYGQGGGTDTQYF. The CDR3 bases are TGTGCCAGCAGTTACGGTCAAGGAGGGGGCACAGATACGCAGTATTTT.

This clonotype was seen repeatedly, ten times or more. The chain carries TRBV12-3 or TRBV12-4 and TRBJ1-5, with TRBD1 identical over 8 bases. There are 15 residues in the CDR3. V was pared by 3 bases and J by 4 bases, with 5 bases of the junction left unmatched. The CDR3 region has the DNA TGTGCCAGCAGTTTTAGGGGACAGGTGAATCAGCCCCAGCATTTT. Translating it yields CASSFRGQVNQPQHF.

This clonotype was detected many times. The V and J genes are TRBV20-1 and TRBJ2-5, with D perhaps matching TRBD1 or TRBD2 (5 bases each). This CDR3 region has 15 residues. Trimming took off 0 bases at V and 3 bases at J, with 14 bases between the two ends. Germline CDR1 and CDR2: DFQATT and SNEGSKA (reference sequence). The CDR3 reads CSARDQQGREETQYF. CDR3 coding DNA: TGCAGTGCTAGAGATCAGCAGGGACGGGAAGAGACCCAGTACTTC.

Ten or more counts support this clonotype. Written as DNA, the CDR3 is TGCAGTGCTAGAGATATACGGACTCTTGACACAGATACGCAGTATTTT. Translating gives CSARDIRTLDTDTQYF. The chain has TRBV20-1 and TRBJ2-3, with D possibly being TRBD2 (5 bases). Germline CDR1 is DFQATT and CDR2 is SNEGSKA (reference sequence). The CDR3 covers 16 residues. V lost 0 bases, J lost 2 bases, and 15 bases lay in between.

The chain joins TRBV20-1 to TRBJ2-7; tentatively, D is TRBD2 (7 bases). Germline V gene lookup returns CDR1 DFQATT and CDR2 SNEGSKA (reference sequence). Between the trimmed V and J ends, which lost 7 bases and 5 bases, there was a span of 24 bases. The CDR3 has 15 amino acids. The DNA of the CDR3 is TGCAGTGTTAGTATGGCCGGGAGGTCAGGGGACGAGCAGTACTTC. Translated: CSVSMAGRSGDEQYF.

This clonotype was seen at least ten times. J is TRBJ1-6 and V is TRBV7-8; 9 bases align to TRBD1. Germline trimming cut 5 bases from V and 6 bases from J; bases unmatched to any gene: 5. Germline CDR1 SGHVS, CDR2 FQNEAQ. The CDR3 sequence is 15 residues long. CDR3 in DNA: TGTGCCAGCAGCCCAGGGACAGGGTTTAATTCACCCCTCCACTTT. This encodes CASSPGTGFNSPLHF.

This clonotype has ten or more counts. V gene TRBV29-1 combines with J gene TRBJ2-3; 9 nucleotides line up with TRBD1. This CDR3 contains 14 residues. V shed 4 bases and J 1 base; nucleotides not matched to a gene: 3. Germline CDR1 and CDR2: SQVTM and ANQGSEA. The CDR3 loop is CSVAWTGGTDTQYF. CDR3 DNA sequence: TGCAGCGTTGCCTGGACAGGGGGCACAGATACGCAGTATTTT.